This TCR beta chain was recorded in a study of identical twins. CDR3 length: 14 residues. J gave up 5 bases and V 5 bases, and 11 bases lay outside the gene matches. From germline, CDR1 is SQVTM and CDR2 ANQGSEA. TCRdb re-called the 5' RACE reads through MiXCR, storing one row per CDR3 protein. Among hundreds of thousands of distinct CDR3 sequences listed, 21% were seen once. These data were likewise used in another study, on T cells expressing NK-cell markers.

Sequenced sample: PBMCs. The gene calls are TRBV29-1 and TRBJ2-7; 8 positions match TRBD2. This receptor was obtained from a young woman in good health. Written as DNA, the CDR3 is TGCAGCGTTTTAAGCGGGAGCGGATTACACGAGCAGTACTTC. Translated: CSVLSGSGLHEQYF.